This paragraph covers one T cell receptor (beta chain) sequence. Its antigen is currently unknown. Per germline, CDR1 SGHTA and CDR2 FQGTGA. V gave up 6 bases and J gave up 0 bases, with 18 bases separating them. This CDR3 is 18 amino acids long. The sample originates from a study of T cell responses to AZD1222 COVID-19 vaccine. Measured with immunoSEQ multiplex PCR; TCRdb has only the in-frame clones, and not every one. The sample includes 150,000 to 200,000 clones, approximately 91% seen only once; the top ten take over 1.5%. Overall study findings and caveats: Per reports, nearly half of all spike-specific TCRs target regions that are unmutated in variants. Elevations in Spike-specific TCR breadth and depth followed administration of two AZD1222 doses.

Sample: peripheral blood, taken 28 days after the second AZD1222 dose. This rearrangement joins TRBV7-3 to TRBJ2-6; weak D call: TRBD2 (6 bases). The clonotype originates from an adult who received the AZD1222 COVID-19 vaccine. Here the CDR3 reads CASSLRGLYSSGANVLTF. CDR3 DNA sequence: TGTGCCAGCAGTCTTCGGGGACTCTACAGCTCTGGGGCCAACGTCCTGACTTTC.